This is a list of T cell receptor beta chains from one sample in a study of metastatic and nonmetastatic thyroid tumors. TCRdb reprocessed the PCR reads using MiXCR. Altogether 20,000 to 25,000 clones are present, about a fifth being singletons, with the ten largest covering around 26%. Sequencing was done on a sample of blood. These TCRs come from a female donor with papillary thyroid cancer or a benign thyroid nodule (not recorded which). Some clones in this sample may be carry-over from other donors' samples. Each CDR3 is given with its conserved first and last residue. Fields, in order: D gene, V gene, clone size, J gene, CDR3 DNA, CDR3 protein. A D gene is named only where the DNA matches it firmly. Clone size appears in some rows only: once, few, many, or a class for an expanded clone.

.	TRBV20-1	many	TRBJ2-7	TGCAGTGCTAGAGATCCCAGGGAATCCTACGAGCAGTACTTC	CSARDPRESYEQYF
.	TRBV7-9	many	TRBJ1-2	TGTGCCAGCAGCTTAACAGGGAGTAATGGCTACACCTTC	CASSLTGSNGYTF
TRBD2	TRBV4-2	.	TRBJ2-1	TGTGCCAGCAGCCACGGCGTAGCGGGAGAAAATGAGCAGTTCTTC	CASSHGVAGENEQFF
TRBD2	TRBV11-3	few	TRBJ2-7	TGTGCCAGCAGCTCGGGCCCCAGCGGGAGGGCCTACGAGCAGTACTTC	CASSSGPSGRAYEQYF
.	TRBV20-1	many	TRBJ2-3	TGCAGTACTACTGACGCGGGGGCCGGCACAGATACGCAGTATTTT	CSTTDAGAGTDTQYF
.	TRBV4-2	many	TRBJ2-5	TGTGCCAGCAGCCAAGGAAGGGGGGGCCAGTACTTC	CASSQGRGGQYF
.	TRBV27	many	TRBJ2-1	TGTGCTAGCAGTCGAGGACTGGAGTATGAGCAGTTCTTC	CASSRGLEYEQFF
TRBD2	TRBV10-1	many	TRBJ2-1	TGCGCCAGCAGTGTCGTACTAGCGGGAGATGGGGCCTACAATGAGCAGTTCTTC	CASSVVLAGDGAYNEQFF
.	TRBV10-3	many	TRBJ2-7	TGTGCCATCAGTGAAAACGGGCCTTCCTACGAGCAGTACTTC	CAISENGPSYEQYF
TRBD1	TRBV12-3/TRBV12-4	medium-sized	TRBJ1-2	TGTGCCAGCAGTTTAGCTTGGACAGGGAGATATGGCTACACCTTC	CASSLAWTGRYGYTF
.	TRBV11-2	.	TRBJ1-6	TGTGCCAGCAGCTTAGGTAGGGGGGGCGCAGCTAAGAATTCACCCCTCCACTTT	CASSLGRGGAAKNSPLHF
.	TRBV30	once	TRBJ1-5	TGTGCCTGGAGTCGGTGTACCACACGGAATCAGCCCCAGCATTTT	CAWSRCTTRNQPQHF
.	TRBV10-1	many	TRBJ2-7	TGCGCCAGCAGTTGGGGGAGCGGATCCTACGAGCAGTACTTC	CASSWGSGSYEQYF
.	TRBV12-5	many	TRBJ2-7	TGTGCTAGTGGTTTGGGTAGTCAGCCACACTTC	CASGLGSQPHF
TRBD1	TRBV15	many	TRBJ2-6	TGTGCCACCAGCAGAGATTTCGGTGTGGGACAGGCGACCTCTGGGGCCAACGTCCTGACTTTC	CATSRDFGVGQATSGANVLTF
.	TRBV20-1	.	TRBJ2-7	TGCAGTGCTAGAGATTTTCTGCAGAACACCTACGAGCAGTACTTC	CSARDFLQNTYEQYF
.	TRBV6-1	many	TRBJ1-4	TGTGCCAGCAGTAGCTCAGGGACCTCAACTAATGAAAAACTGTTTTTT	CASSSSGTSTNEKLFF
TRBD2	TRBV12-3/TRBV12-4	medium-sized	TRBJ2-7	TGTGCCAGCAGTTTCGGCGGGAGGGGCGAGCAGTACTTC	CASSFGGRGEQYF
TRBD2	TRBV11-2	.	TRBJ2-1	TGTGCCAGCAGCCCGCCGGGGGGATGGAATGAGCAGTTCTTC	CASSPPGGWNEQFF
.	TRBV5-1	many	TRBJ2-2	TGCGCCAGCAGCTTGGTTGCAGGATCAACCGGGGAGCTGTTTTTT	CASSLVAGSTGELFF
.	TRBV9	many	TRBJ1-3	TGTGCCAGCAGCGGTGGGCGTCAGGGAAACACCATATATTTT	CASSGGRQGNTIYF
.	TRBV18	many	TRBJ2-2	TGTGCCAGCTCACCGTCTGTACAGTCCTCCGGGGAGCTGTTTTTT	CASSPSVQSSGELFF
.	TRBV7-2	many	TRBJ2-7	TGTGCCAGCAGCTCAACAGGATTCGGCTCCTACGAGCAGTACTTC	CASSSTGFGSYEQYF
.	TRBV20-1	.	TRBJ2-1	TGCAGTGCTAGAGAATGGGTCGTTATGTACAATGAGCAGTTCTTC	CSAREWVVMYNEQFF
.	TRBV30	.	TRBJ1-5	TGTGCCTGGAGTGTCGAAGGAACTCATAGCAATCAGCCCCAGCATTTT	CAWSVEGTHSNQPQHF
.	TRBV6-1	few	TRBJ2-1	TGTGCCAGCAGTGAATCCAGGAACAATGAGCAGTTCTTC	CASSESRNNEQFF
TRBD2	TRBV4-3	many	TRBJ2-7	TGCGCCAGCAGCCCGGAACTAGCGGGCAACTCCTACGAGCAGTACTTC	CASSPELAGNSYEQYF
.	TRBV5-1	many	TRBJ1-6	TGCGCCAGCAGCTTGATGGGGAATAATTCACCCCTCCACTTT	CASSLMGNNSPLHF
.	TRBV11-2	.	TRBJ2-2	TGTGCCAGCATCCCCTGGGGGGTCGTTGACACCGGGGAGCTGTTTTTT	CASIPWGVVDTGELFF
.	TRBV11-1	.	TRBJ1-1	TGTGCCAGCAGCTGGGCAGCAGGTATGAACACCGAAGCTTTCTTT	CASSWAAGMNTEAFF
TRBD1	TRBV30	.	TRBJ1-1	TGTGCCTGGAGTGTAGACAGGGGAATTGAAGCTTTCTTT	CAWSVDRGIEAFF
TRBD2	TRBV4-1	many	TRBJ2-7	TGCGCCAGCAGCCAAGCCCTTTTAGCGGGGGGTCTATACGAGCAGTACTTC	CASSQALLAGGLYEQYF
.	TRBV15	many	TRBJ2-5	TGTGCCACCAGCTCCTCAAGGGGGGGGCTCGAAGAGACCCAGTACTTC	CATSSSRGGLEETQYF
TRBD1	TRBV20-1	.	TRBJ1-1	TGCAGTGCTAGAGGGACAGGGGGCAGGGAGGAAGCTTTCTTT	CSARGTGGREEAFF
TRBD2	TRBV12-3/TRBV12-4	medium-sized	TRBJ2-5	TGTGCCAGCAGTTTAGTCGGACTAGCGGGAGATGGGGAGACCCAGTACTTC	CASSLVGLAGDGETQYF
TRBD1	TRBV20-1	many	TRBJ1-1	TGCAGTGCTAGCCAGGGGGCTGGAAACACTGAAGCTTTCTTT	CSASQGAGNTEAFF
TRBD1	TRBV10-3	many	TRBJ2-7	TGTGCCGTAGGACAGGTAGCCTACGAGCAGTACTTC	CAVGQVAYEQYF
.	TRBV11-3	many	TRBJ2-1	TGTGCCAGCAGCTTAGGGCGGGCCCGGGGCGATGAGCAGTTCTTC	CASSLGRARGDEQFF
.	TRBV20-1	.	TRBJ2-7	TGCAGTGCTAGCGGCGAGGGGGTCGAGCAGTACTTC	CSASGEGVEQYF
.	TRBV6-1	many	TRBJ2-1	TGTGCCAGCAGTTTGGCCCGGGGCAATGAGCAGTTCTTC	CASSLARGNEQFF
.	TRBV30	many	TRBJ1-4	TGTGCCTGGAGTTTAGGAGGGGATGAAAAACTGTTTTTT	CAWSLGGDEKLFF